This TCR beta chain originates from a study of T cell responses to AZD1222 COVID-19 vaccine. Study-wide results and limits: Unmutated variant regions are reportedly the target of nearly half of TCRs that are spike-specific. There were mostly white British donors and more females than males, and clonal diversity was possibly underestimated. Repertoires were obtained solely post-peak T cell response. Spike-specific TCR depth and breadth grew after two AZD1222 doses.

Generated by immunoSEQ multiplex PCR, the TCRdb table keeps only in-frame clones and is missing some. This sample has about 92,000 clones, with under 95% found just once. Details on this clone: Its antigen is unidentified.

The CDR3 is made up of 13 amino acids. V was shortened by 5 bases and J by 4 bases, with 9 bases between the two germline ends. This specimen consisted of peripheral blood, obtained on day 0 of AZD1222 vaccination. The chain uses TRBV12-3 or TRBV12-4 and TRBJ2-1; D gene uncertain. The TCR comes from an adult in good health. The CDR3 region has the DNA TGTGCCAGCAGTAAAATCTTATACAATGAGCAGTTCTTC. Translating it yields CASSKILYNEQFF.